The clone carrying this T cell receptor beta chain came up many times. What it binds is not known. V lost 6 bases to trimming and J lost 2 bases, with 17 bases between them. Germline values: CDR1 SGHRS, CDR2 YFSETQ. The CDR3 spans 16 residues. This sample was included in a study of CD8 T cells in ankylosing spondylitis. The study, taken as a whole, reports: It was reported that disease-linked clones were significantly enriched in matched ankylosing spondylitis synovial fluid. There was a TCR beta motif, made of several highly homologous variants, that appeared characteristic of ankylosing spondylitis blood. Earlier authors reported some of these motif variants in reactive arthritis synovial fluid and blood. Peripheral blood held disease-linked clones only at relatively low frequency, and these were CD8+.

Scientists made TCR beta libraries using quantitative 5'-RACE with molecular barcodes. Using its own MiXCR run on the 5' RACE reads, TCRdb lists one record per CDR3 protein. The table lists roughly 440,000 distinct CDR3 sequences, roughly 17% of them singletons. The sample comprised blood, either unsorted or a sorted T cell fraction (not recorded which). This clonotype originated in a male donor with ankylosing spondylitis. This rearrangement joins TRBV5-1 to TRBJ2-2, with D possibly matching TRBD2 (6 bases). CDR3 residues: CASIPGTSSNTGELFF. The CDR3 coding sequence is TGCGCCAGCATCCCGGGTACTAGCAGCAACACCGGGGAGCTGTTTTTT.